This T cell receptor beta chain was sequenced in a study of T-cell reconstitution after alpha-beta-depleted transplantation in children. Unique molecular identifiers were built into the TCRbeta library. TCRdb re-called the PCR reads with MiXCR, one entry per CDR3 protein. This sample has around 480,000 distinct CDR3 sequences, with around a third found just once. 16 amino acids form the CDR3, both terminal residues included. This clonotype was seen only a few times. Because the CDR3's place on the DNA is in doubt, the DNA is left out and the CDR3 is given as listed by TCRdb. This clonotype originated in a human donor who donated a stem cell graft to a child with aplastic anemia. The chain couples TRBV12-3 or TRBV12-4 to TRBJ1-3; the table gives TRBD1 as D, unverified against the DNA. Sequencing used PBMCs from the stem cell graft donor, obtained from the stem cell graft. This CDR3 reads CASSSSGQNSGNTIYF.